Given below is one TCR beta chain in context. No antigen is known for it. The germline gives CDR1 KGHSH, CDR2 LQKENI. The V end was cut by 5 bases, the J end by 7 bases, with 21 bases between. The CDR3 covers 16 residues. This entry comes from a study of shared clonotypes between healthy human individuals. General study results and limits: Depth was large, yet rarefaction showed that sorted-subset sequencing was incomplete. In contrast to clonotypes shared by all four donors, non-shared clonotypes had lower generation probabilities.

The assay was immunoSEQ multiplex PCR, and TCRdb's table has in-frame clones only and misses some. Of about 1 million clones in the sample, approximately 78% were seen once. This sequence was found in a man aged 18 to 35 in good health. Some clones in this sample may be carry-over from other donors' samples. The sequencing input was memory CD4+ T cells from PBMCs. Subset given: CD45RA-negative fraction. This chain uses TRBV18 with TRBJ2-1, with no clear D. CDR3 coding DNA: TGTGCCAGCTCAACGAGACTTCTCGCCTTTCGGAATGAGCAGTTCTTC. Amino acids: CASSTRLLAFRNEQFF.